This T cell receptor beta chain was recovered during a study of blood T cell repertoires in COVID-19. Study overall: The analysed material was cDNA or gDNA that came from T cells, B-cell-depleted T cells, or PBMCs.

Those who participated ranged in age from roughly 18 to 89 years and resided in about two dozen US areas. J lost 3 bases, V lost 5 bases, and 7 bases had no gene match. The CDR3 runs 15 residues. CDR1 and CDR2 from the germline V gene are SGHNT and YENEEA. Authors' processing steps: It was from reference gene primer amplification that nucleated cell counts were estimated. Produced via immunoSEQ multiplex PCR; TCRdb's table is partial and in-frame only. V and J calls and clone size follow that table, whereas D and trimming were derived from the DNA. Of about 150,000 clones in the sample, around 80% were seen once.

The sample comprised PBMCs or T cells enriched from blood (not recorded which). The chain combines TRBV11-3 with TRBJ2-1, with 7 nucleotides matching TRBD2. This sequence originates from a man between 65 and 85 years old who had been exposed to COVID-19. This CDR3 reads CASSPRASGYNEQFF. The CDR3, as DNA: TGTGCCAGCAGCCCCCGGGCTAGCGGCTACAATGAGCAGTTCTTC.